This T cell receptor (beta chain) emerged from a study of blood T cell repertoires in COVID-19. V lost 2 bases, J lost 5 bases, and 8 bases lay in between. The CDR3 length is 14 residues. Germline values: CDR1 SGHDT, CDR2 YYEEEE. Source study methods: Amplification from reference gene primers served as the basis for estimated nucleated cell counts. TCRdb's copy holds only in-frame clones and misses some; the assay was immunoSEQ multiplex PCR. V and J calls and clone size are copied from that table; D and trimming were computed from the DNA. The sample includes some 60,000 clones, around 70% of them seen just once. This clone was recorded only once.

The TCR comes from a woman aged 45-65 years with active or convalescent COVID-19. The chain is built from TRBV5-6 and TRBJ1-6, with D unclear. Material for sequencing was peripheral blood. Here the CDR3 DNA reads TGTGCCAGCAGCTTTCCACTTAATAATTCACCCCTCCACTTT. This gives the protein CASSFPLNNSPLHF.